The present T cell receptor (beta chain) was sequenced within a study of OX40 agonist ivuxolimab in advanced cancers. This CDR3 is built from 14 residues. The junction had 8 bases not matched to a gene; V was cut back by 6 bases and J by 10 bases. Looked up from germline, CDR1 is ENHRY and CDR2 is SYGVKD. Measured with immunoSEQ multiplex PCR; TCRdb has only the in-frame clones, and not every one. The sample lists about 73,000 clones, over 75% seen once, with 0.5% to 0.55% in the top ten. The chain recombines TRBV10-3 with TRBJ2-1; 11 bases fit TRBD2. This sample comprised CD4+ or CD8+ T cells sorted from blood, obtained in a trial of the OX40 agonist ivuxolimab. The receptor was derived from an adult with an advanced solid tumor such as melanoma, head and neck, liver or kidney cancer. For the CDR3, the DNA is TGTGCCATCAGGAAGACTAGCGGGAAGCCAGAGCAGTTCTTC. Amino acids: CAIRKTSGKPEQFF.